Each of the 2 T cell receptor beta chains below was sequenced from the same sample in a study of shared clonotypes between healthy human individuals. This table comes from immunoSEQ multiplex PCR, and its TCRdb copy is limited to in-frame clones, with some not included. The repertoire holds some 2.1 million clones, 93% seen once, with 1.5% to 2% in the top ten. In the naive CD8 group, cells lacked CD45RO and were positively selected for CCR7, so terminally differentiated effector memory CD45RA+ cells were left out. The sample comprised naive CD8+ T cells from PBMCs. The receptor set was obtained from a man between 18 and 29 years old in good health. Some clones in this sample may be carry-over from other donors' samples.

The V call is TRBV7-3, the J call TRBJ2-3, with 8 positions matching TRBD1. The CDR3 loop spans 14 amino acids. V gave up 4 bases and J gave up 0 bases; unmatched junction bases: 0. Germline assignment: CDR1 SGHTA and CDR2 FQGTGA. Here the CDR3 reads CASSWTGSTDTQYF. In DNA, the CDR3 is TGTGCCAGCAGCTGGACAGGGAGCACAGATACGCAGTATTTT.

V is TRBV27 and J is TRBJ2-1; 9 bases are shared with TRBD2. CDR1 and CDR2 (germline): MNHEY, SMNVEV (reference sequence). This CDR3 contains 16 residues. The J segment lost 6 bases and the V segment lost 7 bases, leaving 13 bases of the junction unmatched. DNA for the CDR3: TGTGCCAGCAATTCGGGTAGCGGGAGATTAATCAATGAGCAGTTCTTC. This codes for CASNSGSGRLINEQFF.